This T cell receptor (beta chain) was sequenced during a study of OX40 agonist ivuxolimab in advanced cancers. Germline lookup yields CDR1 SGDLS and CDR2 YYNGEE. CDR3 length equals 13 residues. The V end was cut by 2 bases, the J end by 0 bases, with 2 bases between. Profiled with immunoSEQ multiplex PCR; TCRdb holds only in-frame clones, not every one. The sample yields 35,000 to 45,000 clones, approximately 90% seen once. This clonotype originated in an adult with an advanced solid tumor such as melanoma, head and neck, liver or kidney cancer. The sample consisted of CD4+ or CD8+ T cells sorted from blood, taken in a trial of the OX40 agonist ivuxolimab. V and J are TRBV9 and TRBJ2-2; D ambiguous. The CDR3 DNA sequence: TGTGCCAGCAGCGTTACGAACACCGGGGAGCTGTTTTTT. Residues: CASSVTNTGELFF. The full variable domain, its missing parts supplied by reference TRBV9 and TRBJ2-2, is DSGVTQTPKHLITATGQRVTLRCSPRSGDLSVYWYQQSLDQGLQFLIQYYNGEERAKGNILERFSAQQFPDLHSELNLSSLELGDSALYFCASSVTNTGELFFGEGSRLTVL.